This T cell receptor (beta chain) emerged from a study of blood T cell repertoires in COVID-19. Each participant's cohort was designated according to participant-reported clinical history. Some clones are missing from TCRdb's copy, which holds only in-frame ones; the method was immunoSEQ multiplex PCR. The table has 150,000 or so clones, roughly 87% seen once. This CDR3 has 14 residues. Germline CDR1 and CDR2: LNHDA and SQIVND (reference sequence). Trimming shortened V by 11 bases and J by 0 bases, and 11 bases separated the two germline ends. The clonotype comes from a human donor with acute COVID-19. The donor label of this sample is uncertain. J is TRBJ2-6 and V is TRBV19; D is perhaps TRBD1 (5 bases). The material sequenced was PBMCs or T cells enriched from blood (not recorded which). Written as DNA, the CDR3 is TGTGCCTCCAGGACACTCTCTGGGGCCAACGTCCTGACTTTC. This codes for CASRTLSGANVLTF.